The 20 T cell receptor beta chains presented below share a single source sample, sequenced in a study of CDR3 diversity in severe acne (dated by TCRdb to the late 2010s). Receptors were amplified or captured by PCR. TCRdb lists the instrument as Illumina HiSeq 2000. TCRdb reprocessed the public reads (quality trimming at Q25 with fastp, clone calling with MiXCR) and kept in-frame beta chains. Duplicate CDR3 protein sequences are folded into a single record with the most common DNA and genes. The sample contains roughly 100,000 distinct CDR3 sequences, more than 45% of them found a single time. The ten top clones hold approximately 13% of the sample. The specimen was blood. These receptors were collected from a male donor with acne.

This chain uses TRBV14 with TRBJ1-3; D may be TRBD1 (6 bases). Germline loops: CDR1 SGHDN, CDR2 FVKESK. This CDR3 has 15 residues. V dropped 0 bases and J dropped 2 bases, with 8 bases sitting between them. The CDR3 DNA is TGTGCCAGCAGCCAAGAGTGGGGGCCTGGAAACACCATATATTTT. Translated, it gives CASSQEWGPGNTIYF.

The sample holds one count of this clonotype. The gene calls are TRBV11-2 and TRBJ2-3, with TRBD2 matching 7 bases. Germline CDR1 is SGHAT and CDR2 is FQNNGV. This CDR3 has 16 amino acids. V lost 1 base to trimming and J lost 5 bases; unmatched junction nucleotides: 9. The CDR3, as DNA: TGTGCCAGCAGCTTAGTCGTTGCGGGAGTGTTAGATACGCAGTATTTT. Its protein product is CASSLVVAGVLDTQYF.

This clonotype was seen a single time. V and J are TRBV7-8 and TRBJ2-2; D gene uncertain. V was shortened by 6 bases and J by 5 bases, with 10 bases between the two germline ends. CDR1 is SGHVS, CDR2 FQNEAQ, per germline. CDR3 size: 13 residues. CDR3 in amino acids: CASSFTSTGELFF. In DNA, the CDR3 is TGTGCCAGCAGTTTCACGAGTACCGGGGAGCTGTTTTTT. Using reference TRBV7-8 and TRBJ2-2 for the parts outside the CDR3, the full variable domain is GAGVSQSPRYKVAKRGQDVALRCDPISGHVSLFWYQQALGQGPEFLTYFQNEAQLDKSGLPSDRFFAERPEGSVSTLKIQRTQQEDSAVYLCASSFTSTGELFFGEGSRLTVL.

CDR3 coding DNA: TGTGCCTCCAGTTGGCAGGGGCTCGGGCAGCCCCAGCATTTT. It yields the protein CASSWQGLGQPQHF. The gene calls are TRBV19 and TRBJ1-5, with D perhaps matching TRBD1 (6 bases). This CDR3 region has 14 residues. Deletions cut 11 bases from V and 7 bases from J, with 21 bases between. CDR1 is LNHDA, CDR2 SQIVND, per germline (reference sequence).

Note on this clonotype: One end of the junction fails to match germline, which may point to a read error. The J gene is TRBJ1-6, the V gene TRBV10-1, with D hard to call. The CDR3 is 14 residues long. Looked up from germline, CDR1 is WNHNN and CDR2 is SYGVQD (reference sequence). As DNA, the CDR3 is TGCGCCAGCAATGAACGAGGGAAGAATTCACCACTCCACTTT. It translates to CASNERGKNSPLHF.

V and J are TRBV20-1 and TRBJ1-5, with TRBD1 matching over 9 bases. CDR3 length: 16 residues. After removal of 3 bases from V and 3 bases from J, the junction contained 9 bases not matched to a gene. Germline V CDR1 and CDR2: DFQATT, SNEGSKA (reference sequence). The chain's CDR3 is CSARDPQGADNQPQHF. The CDR3 coding sequence is TGCAGTGCTAGGGATCCACAGGGGGCTGACAATCAGCCCCAGCATTTT.

This clonotype was counted ten times or more. The gene calls are TRBV20-1 and TRBJ1-1; unclear D gene. This CDR3 is built from 15 residues. The germline CDR1 and CDR2 sequences are DFQATT and SNEGSKA (reference sequence). Trimming pared 4 bases from V and 5 bases from J, leaving 20 bases between. For the CDR3, the DNA is TGCAGTGCTACGAGGGAAGGCGGCTCGTGGACTGAAGCTTTCTTT. It specifies CSATREGGSWTEAFF.

V usage is TRBV20-1 and J usage is TRBJ1-2; 10 bases fit TRBD1. CDR3 size: 13 residues. Per germline, CDR1 DFQATT and CDR2 SNEGSKA (reference sequence). V shed 5 bases, J shed 4 bases, and the junction held 4 bases outside the gene matches. The DNA of the CDR3 is TGCAGTGCTCGGACAGGGGGATCCTATGGCTACACCTTC. Amino acid sequence: CSARTGGSYGYTF.

There are many counts of this clonotype. The rearrangement uses TRBV7-3 and TRBJ2-6; no definite D call. The CDR3 spans 15 residues. The germline V gene has CDR1 SGHTA and CDR2 FQGTGA. The germline V and J ends were trimmed by 4 bases and 0 bases, with 7 bases remaining between them. CDR3 nucleotide sequence: TGTGCCAGCAGCTCCAGTGACTCTGGGGCCAACGTCCTGACTTTC. This sequence encodes CASSSSDSGANVLTF.

This clonotype has more than one count but fewer than ten. This chain connects TRBV5-1 to TRBJ1-3, with no clear D. CDR1 is SGHRS and CDR2 is YFSETQ in the germline V gene. This CDR3 spans 15 amino acids. V dropped 0 bases and J dropped 0 bases, with 7 bases sitting between them. This chain's CDR3 is CASSLEANSGNTIYF. In nucleotides, the CDR3 is TGCGCCAGCAGCTTGGAGGCAAACTCTGGAAACACCATATATTTT.

The V and J genes are TRBV4-1 and TRBJ1-4, with D perhaps TRBD1 (5 bases). The CDR3 runs 18 residues. Germline loops: CDR1 MGHRA, CDR2 YSYEKL. The V end lost 4 bases, the J end lost 3 bases, and 21 bases lay between the germline ends. CDR3 in amino acids: CASSLLPQQGTANEKLFF. The CDR3, as DNA: TGCGCCAGCAGCCTTCTCCCCCAGCAGGGTACAGCTAATGAAAAACTGTTTTTT.

This chain links TRBV20-1 with TRBJ2-7; D perhaps matches TRBD2 (6 bases). Germline lookup yields CDR1 DFQATT and CDR2 SNEGSKA (reference sequence). The CDR3 length is 13 residues. Trimming pared 4 bases from V and 0 bases from J, leaving 10 bases between. The CDR3 region has the DNA TGCAGTGCTATTTACGGGAGCTCCTACGAGCAGTACTTC. It encodes CSAIYGSSYEQYF.

The genes are TRBV5-6 and TRBJ1-6, with no clear D. The CDR3 sequence is 12 residues long. The V and J ends lost 4 bases and 13 bases respectively, with 12 bases between them. The germline gives CDR1 SGHDT, CDR2 YYEEEE. The CDR3 coding sequence is TGTGCCAGCAGCCGAGGGAGTCTGCCCCTCCACTTT. Amino acids: CASSRGSLPLHF.

The CDR3 DNA reads TGTGCCAGCAGTTTTTTCGGAGCTAATCAGCCCCAGCATTTT. Residues: CASSFFGANQPQHF. V gene TRBV28 combines with J gene TRBJ1-5; D is unresolved. Germline V lookup: CDR1 MDHEN, CDR2 SYDVKM. The CDR3 consists of 14 residues. With 3 bases removed from V and 4 bases from J, the gap between germline ends came to 10 bases.

The rearrangement links TRBV6-5 to TRBJ2-2; 10 nucleotides align to TRBD1. The CDR3 sequence is 19 residues long. Germline CDR1 and CDR2: MNHEY and SVGAGI. J gave up 0 bases and V 3 bases, and 10 bases lay outside the gene matches. The CDR3 sequence: CASSYTSGTGATNTGELFF. The CDR3 coding sequence is TGTGCCAGCAGTTATACCTCCGGGACAGGGGCAACGAACACCGGGGAGCTGTTTTTT.

This clonotype has only a few counts. CDR3 in DNA: TGCAGTGCTAGAGACGCGCGTGCGAATCTCTACGAGCAGTACTTC. Its protein is CSARDARANLYEQYF. This chain uses TRBV20-1 with TRBJ2-7; D gene ambiguous. CDR1 and CDR2 from the germline V gene are DFQATT and SNEGSKA (reference sequence). The CDR3 loop spans 15 amino acids. V was trimmed by 0 bases and J by 3 bases, leaving 15 bases between them.

This clonotype was counted many times. The chain combines TRBV15 with TRBJ2-7; possibly TRBD2 for D (6 bases). The V gene's germline CDR1 is LNHNV and CDR2 YYDKDF (reference sequence). V dropped 0 bases and J dropped 5 bases, with 11 bases sitting between them. There are 14 residues in the CDR3. CDR3 nucleotides: TGTGCCACCAGCAGAGATGCAGGAGGGGACGAGCAGTACTTC. Translating gives CATSRDAGGDEQYF. The full variable domain, completed using reference TRBV15 and TRBJ2-7, is DAMVIQNPRYQVTQFGKPVTLSCSQTLNHNVMYWYQQKSSQAPKLLFHYYDKDFNNEADTPDNFQSRRPNTSFCFLDIRSPGLGDTAMYLCATSRDAGGDEQYFGPGTRLTVT.

The V gene is TRBV10-2, the J gene TRBJ1-1, with 8 positions matching TRBD1. After removal of 6 bases from V and 4 bases from J, the junction contained 1 base not matched to a gene. CDR1 is WSHSY, CDR2 SAAADI, per germline. The CDR3 is made up of 12 amino acids. For the CDR3, the DNA is TGCGCCAGCAGAACAGGGGGCACTGAAGCTTTCTTT. This sequence encodes CASRTGGTEAFF.

This clonotype showed up just a few times. The chain employs TRBV10-3 and TRBJ2-5; D uncertain. Germline lookup yields CDR1 ENHRY and CDR2 SYGVKD. The CDR3 runs 15 residues. V was shortened by 11 bases and J by 5 bases, with 24 bases between the two germline ends. CDR3 residues: CAAGPAGGDVETQYF. The CDR3 nucleotides are TGTGCCGCCGGGCCGGCCGGCGGAGACGTCGAGACCCAGTACTTC.

There are many counts of this clonotype. V usage is TRBV5-1 and J usage is TRBJ2-3, with D tentatively TRBD1 (5 bases). CDR1 is SGHRS and CDR2 is YFSETQ in the germline V gene. The CDR3 loop spans 14 amino acids. The germline V and J ends were trimmed by 3 bases and 10 bases, with 18 bases remaining between them. DNA for the CDR3: TGCGCCAGCAGCTACGGGCAGGGTATGGGGCCGCAGTATTTT. This sequence encodes CASSYGQGMGPQYF.